The present TCR beta chain was sequenced within a study of blood T cells in healthy people across ages. From germline, CDR1 is SQVTM and CDR2 ANQGSEA. The CDR3 contains 13 residues. V was trimmed by 5 bases and J by 6 bases, leaving 14 bases between them. Primed by a sample-barcoded 5' primer and a J-beta primer mix, a second PCR proceeded for 7 to 11 cycles. TCRdb passed the 5' RACE reads through MiXCR, listing each CDR3 protein once. The sample holds 1,500,000 or so distinct CDR3 sequences, 40% to 45% seen once. Sequencing used blood. J is TRBJ1-5 and V is TRBV29-1; D unresolved. This clonotype originated in a woman younger than 35 in good health. The CDR3: CSVRQEAGQPQHF. The CDR3 DNA reads TGCAGCGTTCGCCAGGAGGCTGGTCAGCCCCAGCATTTT. Using reference TRBV29-1 and TRBJ1-5 for the parts outside the CDR3, the full variable domain is SAVISQKPSRDICQRGTSLTIQCQVDSQVTMMFWYRQQPGQSLTLIATANQGSEATYESGFVIDKFPISRPNLTFSTLTVSNMSPEDSSIYLCSVRQEAGQPQHFGDGTRLSIL.